The 29 T cell receptor beta chains below were found in one sample sequenced in a study of Graves' ophthalmopathy and Graves' hyperthyroidism. Amplification of the TCR beta CDR3 regions used RNA transcripts (as template). The first-round RT-PCR employed HTBI primers together with the Qiagen OneStep RT-PCR kit. A multiplex PCR was then performed as the second round. MiXCR, applied by TCRdb to the multiplex PCR reads, yields one record per CDR3 protein. Found here are about 620,000 distinct CDR3 sequences, about a fifth of them singletons; the top ten hold 7.1%. The source material was peripheral blood. These receptors all stem from a woman between 18 and 29 years old with stable Graves' hyperthyroidism. Some clones in this sample may be carry-over from other donors' samples.

V and J are TRBV4-1 and TRBJ2-2; 7 bases line up with TRBD1. The V gene's germline CDR1 is MGHRA and CDR2 YSYEKL. The V gene end was trimmed by 3 bases and the J gene end by 3 bases; junction bases not matched to a gene: 4. This CDR3 has 15 residues. This CDR3 is CASSHRQGDTGELFF. The CDR3 DNA reads TGCGCCAGCAGCCACCGACAGGGAGACACCGGGGAGCTGTTTTTT.

V usage is TRBV7-9 and J usage is TRBJ1-2; D call uncertain. V lost 2 bases to trimming and J lost 0 bases, with 10 bases between them. Germline V gives CDR1 SEHNR, CDR2 FQNEAQ (reference sequence). The CDR3 is 15 amino acids. CDR3 nucleotides: TGTGCCAGCAGCTTATACACCCCTCCTAACTATGGCTACACCTTC. Its protein product is CASSLYTPPNYGYTF.

Many counts were recorded for this clonotype. The chain carries TRBV20-1 and TRBJ1-1, with a tentative D call TRBD1 (6 bases). Germline V gene sequence: CDR1 DFQATT, CDR2 SNEGSKA (reference sequence). Trimming cost V 8 bases and J 5 bases, with 21 bases left between them. CDR3 length: 14 residues. The CDR3 DNA reads TGCAGTTGGGTCGGCAGGGGCCGGGGAACTGAAGCTTTCTTT. This translates into CSWVGRGRGTEAFF.

This clonotype was seen ten or more times. V and J are TRBV30 and TRBJ2-7; D is unclear. Germline values: CDR1 GTSNPN, CDR2 SVGIG (reference sequence). Trimming stripped 1 base from V and 0 bases from J, with 4 bases between. CDR3 size: 12 residues. This chain's CDR3 is CAWSGISYEQYF. The DNA for the CDR3 is TGTGCCTGGAGTGGGATCTCCTACGAGCAGTACTTC. Looking up the rest from reference TRBV30 and TRBJ2-7 gives the full variable domain: SQTIHQWPATLVQPVGSPLSLECTVEGTSNPNLYWYRQAAGRGLQLLFYSVGIGQISSEVPQNLSASRPQDRQFILSSKKLLLSDSGFYLCAWSGISYEQYFGPGTRLTVT.

This clonotype was counted ten times or more. This chain uses TRBV19 with TRBJ1-1; tentative D call: TRBD1 (5 bases). Per germline, CDR1 LNHDA and CDR2 SQIVND (reference sequence). Trimming pared 5 bases from V and 5 bases from J, leaving 18 bases between. There are 15 residues in the CDR3. The CDR3 reads CASSPTAGRVTEAFF. DNA of the CDR3: TGTGCCAGTAGTCCTACCGCGGGGCGTGTAACTGAAGCTTTCTTT.

In this sample, this clonotype turned up a few times. The V gene is TRBV6-2 or TRBV6-3, the J gene TRBJ2-5; 12 positions match TRBD1. V dropped 8 bases and J dropped 3; count of bases not matched to a gene: 19. CDR3 length: 19 amino acids. Germline V gene lookup returns CDR1 MNHEY and CDR2 SVGEGT. Here the CDR3 reads CASPRRDRGPLLAEETQYF. The DNA of the CDR3 is TGTGCCAGCCCCCGAAGGGACAGGGGGCCTCTACTGGCCGAAGAGACCCAGTACTTC.

The CDR3 DNA reads TGCGCCAGCAGCTTGGTATCATATGGGGACAGGGGGCCCTACGAGCAGTACTTC. Translation: CASSLVSYGDRGPYEQYF. V gene TRBV5-1 combines with J gene TRBJ2-7, with 12 bases matching TRBD1. The V gene end was trimmed by 0 bases and the J gene end by 2 bases; junction bases not matched to a gene: 9. Per germline, CDR1 SGHRS and CDR2 YFSETQ. This CDR3 has 18 amino acids.

This clonotype has ten or more counts. The chain links TRBV20-1 to TRBJ1-1, with D possibly matching TRBD1 (6 bases). The CDR3 contains 14 residues. V was trimmed by 5 bases and J by 1 base, leaving 14 bases between them. Germline V CDR1 and CDR2: DFQATT, SNEGSKA (reference sequence). CDR3 DNA: TGCAGTGCTTCCCCGGACAGCGGGAACACTGAAGCTTTCTTT. Amino acid sequence: CSASPDSGNTEAFF.

The chain combines TRBV4-1 with TRBJ1-5; 12 nucleotides line up with TRBD1. The CDR3 sequence is 16 residues long. Germline loops: CDR1 MGHRA, CDR2 YSYEKL. V lost 5 bases and J lost 10; bases outside the gene matches: 12. This chain's CDR3 is CASSAGTGGFNRPQHF. CDR3 bases: TGCGCCAGCAGCGCCGGGACAGGGGGCTTCAATCGACCCCAGCATTTT.

This clonotype appeared many times. The chain employs TRBV20-1 and TRBJ1-2; 7 positions agree with TRBD1. This CDR3 has 16 amino acids. The germline CDR1 and CDR2 sequences are DFQATT and SNEGSKA (reference sequence). V lost 6 bases and J lost 2; bases outside the gene matches: 15. The CDR3 DNA is TGCAGTGCCACCCGGGACAGCTCTTTAGGGAACTATGGCTACACCTTC. It specifies CSATRDSSLGNYGYTF.

This clonotype was seen only a few times. The chain employs TRBV12-5 and TRBJ2-2, with 12 positions matching TRBD1. The CDR3 extends over 17 amino acids. The V gene end was trimmed by 1 base and the J gene end by 8 bases; junction bases not matched to a gene: 8. Germline CDR1 is LGHNT and CDR2 is FRNRAP. CDR3 amino acids: CASGLAPGTGGWGELFF. CDR3 nucleotide sequence: TGTGCTAGTGGTTTGGCTCCCGGGACAGGGGGCTGGGGGGAGCTGTTTTTT.

This clonotype was detected many times. The genes are TRBV4-1 and TRBJ1-6; D remains unclear. Germline V CDR1 and CDR2: MGHRA, YSYEKL. The CDR3 has 14 residues. V gave up 0 bases and J gave up 11 bases, with 11 bases separating them. The CDR3 region has the DNA TGCGCCAGCAGCCAAGAAGAGGGTTGGACACCCCTCCACTTT. It yields the protein CASSQEEGWTPLHF.

The table lists this clonotype with many counts. This sequence joins TRBV12-3 or TRBV12-4 and TRBJ2-7; D is uncertain. CDR3 length: 12 amino acids. Trimming stripped 4 bases from V and 3 bases from J, with 7 bases between. The CDR3 nucleotides read TGTGCCAGCAGTTCGGGCCTCTACGAGCAGTACTTC. Its translation is CASSSGLYEQYF.

This clonotype has ten or more counts. The rearrangement links TRBV2 to TRBJ1-1, with D possibly TRBD1 on 5 matching bases. The V and J ends lost 4 bases and 10 bases respectively, with 13 bases between them. The CDR3 contains 12 residues. CDR1 SNHLY and CDR2 FYNNEI come from the germline V gene. CDR3: CASSVSGELAFF. Here the CDR3 DNA reads TGTGCCAGCAGTGTCTCGGGGGAATTAGCTTTCTTT.

The rearrangement uses TRBV19 and TRBJ2-6, with 7 bases aligning to TRBD1. This CDR3 is 15 amino acids long. CDR1 is LNHDA and CDR2 is SQIVND in the germline V gene (reference sequence). Trimming cost V 6 bases and J 2 bases; bases outside gene matches: 4. CDR3 region: CASSPTGAGANVLTF. The CDR3 bases are TGTGCCAGTAGCCCAACAGGGGCTGGGGCCAACGTCCTGACTTTC.

With respect to this clonotype: A read error is likely, as this CDR3 ends without the conserved phenylalanine or tryptophan. This chain joins TRBV28 and TRBJ1-1; D gene uncertain. The CDR3 runs 11 residues. Germline CDR1 and CDR2: MDHEN and SYDVKM. Here the CDR3 reads CSSSLSVGAFV. CDR3 coding DNA: TGTTCCAGCAGTTTGAGCGTGGGGGCTTTCGTT.

The rearrangement joins TRBV6-5 to TRBJ1-2, with no clear D. In germline, CDR1 is MNHEY, CDR2 SVGAGI. Trimming pared 2 bases from V and 6 bases from J, leaving 16 bases between. The CDR3 is 15 amino acids. The CDR3 loop reads CASSYEGIIGNGYTF. The CDR3 DNA reads as TGTGCCAGCAGTTACGAGGGTATTATAGGTAATGGCTACACCTTC.

This clonotype has at least ten counts. The J gene is TRBJ2-5, the V gene TRBV12-3 or TRBV12-4, with 8 bases lining up with TRBD2. There are 15 residues in the CDR3. V lost 1 base to trimming and J lost 7 bases; unmatched junction nucleotides: 8. CDR3 in amino acids: CASSLGVGGGWTQYF. The CDR3, as DNA: TGTGCCAGCAGTTTAGGCGTAGGCGGGGGGTGGACCCAGTACTTC.

This clonotype has ten or more counts. The CDR3 reads CASSERTPQETQYF. CDR3 nucleotide sequence: TGTGCCAGCAGTGAAAGAACACCACAAGAGACCCAGTACTTC. The chain employs TRBV25-1 and TRBJ2-5; D unclear. The CDR3 has 14 residues. V was cut by 2 bases and J by 2 bases, with 9 bases left in between. Germline V gene sequence: CDR1 MGHDK, CDR2 SYGVNS. The full variable domain, completed using reference TRBV25-1 and TRBJ2-5, is EADIYQTPRYLVIGTGKKITLECSQTMGHDKMYWYQQDPGMELHLIHYSYGVNSTEKGDLSSESTVSRIRTEHFPLTLESARPSHTSQYLCASSERTPQETQYFGPGTRLLVL.

This clonotype was observed a few times. The chain combines TRBV6-5 with TRBJ2-3; no definite D call. The V and J ends lost 6 bases and 1 base respectively, with 17 bases between them. The germline CDR1 and CDR2 sequences are MNHEY and SVGAGI. The CDR3 consists of 16 residues. The CDR3 reads CASSYTLQTGTDTQYF. The CDR3 DNA reads as TGTGCCAGCAGCTATACCCTACAAACAGGCACAGATACGCAGTATTTT.

The sample holds a few counts of this clonotype. The V gene is TRBV4-1, the J gene TRBJ1-1, with D hard to call. The CDR3 extends over 15 amino acids. Trimming took off 2 bases at V and 1 base at J, with 11 bases between the two ends. Germline V gene data show CDR1 as MGHRA and CDR2 as YSYEKL. This CDR3 is CASSQLMRGNTEAFF. In DNA, the CDR3 is TGCGCCAGCAGCCAACTCATGCGGGGGAACACTGAAGCTTTCTTT.

In this sample, this clonotype turned up many times. The rearrangement joins TRBV12-5 to TRBJ2-7, with D perhaps matching TRBD1 (5 bases). Germline V lookup: CDR1 LGHNT, CDR2 FRNRAP. The CDR3 covers 16 residues. Between the trimmed V and J ends, which lost 7 bases and 5 bases, there was a span of 24 bases. CDR3 sequence reads: CASAPPPAGLKHEQYF. As DNA, the CDR3 is TGTGCTAGTGCCCCACCCCCGGCAGGGCTTAAACACGAGCAGTACTTC.

This clonotype was recorded many times. This chain connects TRBV6-5 to TRBJ2-5; possibly TRBD2 for D (6 bases). The CDR3 extends over 13 amino acids. The germline V and J ends were trimmed by 4 bases and 5 bases, with 11 bases remaining between them. CDR1 and CDR2 (germline): MNHEY, SVGAGI. CDR3 bases: TGTGCCAGCAGTTTTTATGGGGGGGAGACCCAGTACTTC. Amino acids: CASSFYGGETQYF.

The chain has TRBV11-2 and TRBJ2-2, with D maybe TRBD2 (6 bases). This CDR3 comprises 14 residues. The germline gives CDR1 SGHAT, CDR2 FQNNGV. V was cut by 6 bases and J by 5 bases, with 13 bases left in between. This chain's CDR3 is CASRRRVGTGELFF. DNA of the CDR3: TGTGCCAGCAGGAGGAGGGTCGGAACCGGGGAGCTGTTTTTT.

At least ten counts were recorded for this clonotype. The gene calls are TRBV2 and TRBJ1-1; maybe TRBD1 (6 bases). This CDR3 has 14 amino acids. V was clipped by 7 bases and J by 3 bases, with 15 bases between them. Germline CDR1 SNHLY, CDR2 FYNNEI. For the CDR3, the DNA is TGTGCCAGCAACCTGGACAGAGGAGACACTGAAGCTTTCTTT. Translated: CASNLDRGDTEAFF.

This clonotype was recorded a few times. This chain joins TRBV7-8 and TRBJ2-7; D possibly uses TRBD1 or TRBD2 (5 bases each). This CDR3 contains 12 residues. V was clipped by 5 bases and J by 7 bases, with 12 bases between them. The V gene's germline CDR1 is SGHVS and CDR2 FQNEAQ. The CDR3 loop reads CASSGTEGEQYF. As DNA, the CDR3 is TGTGCCAGCAGCGGGACCGAGGGAGAGCAGTACTTC.

This sequence joins TRBV6-5 and TRBJ1-1; TRBD1 is a possible D gene (5 bases). The CDR3 spans 16 residues. The V end lost 0 bases, the J end lost 2 bases, and 13 bases lay between the germline ends. Germline CDR1 reads MNHEY; CDR2 reads SVGAGI. The CDR3 region is CASSYSVGQGNTEAFF. In nucleotides, the CDR3 is TGTGCCAGCAGTTACTCGGTTGGGCAGGGAAACACTGAAGCTTTCTTT.

This clonotype turned up a few times. The gene calls are TRBV3-1 and TRBJ2-5, with 9 bases matching TRBD2. Germline CDR1 reads LGHDT; CDR2 reads YNNKEL (reference sequence). The ends lost 1 base at V and 2 bases at J; junction bases unmatched: 2. The CDR3 covers 15 residues. The CDR3 nucleotides read TGTGCCAGCAGCCAAGTGACTAGCGGACAAGAGACCCAGTACTTC. Its translation is CASSQVTSGQETQYF.

At least ten counts were recorded for this clonotype. The chain employs TRBV25-1 and TRBJ1-6; D might be TRBD1 (6 bases). V gave up 3 bases and J gave up 7 bases, with 19 bases separating them. Germline V gives CDR1 MGHDK, CDR2 SYGVNS. This CDR3 is built from 17 residues. The CDR3 reads CASSDSNQGKGNSPLHF. The CDR3 coding sequence is TGTGCCAGCAGTGACTCCAATCAGGGGAAAGGCAATTCACCCCTCCACTTT.